This entry describes one TCR beta chain. The second PCR ran roughly 6 to 12 cycles with a sample-barcoded 5' primer and J-beta primers. Each cDNA molecule was tagged by a template-switch adaptor with 12 random nucleotides. TCRdb fed the 5' RACE reads into MiXCR, producing one record per CDR3 protein. Seen here are roughly 800,000 distinct CDR3 sequences, about a quarter observed once, and the top ten hold about 2.9%. The CDR3 extends over 16 amino acids. Germline V gives CDR1 SGHTA, CDR2 FQGTGA. The V end lost 3 bases, the J end lost 2 bases, and 11 bases lay between the germline ends. This sample stems from a study of blood T cells in healthy people across ages. This same sample was also part of a study on T cells of mothers and their children. That source adds: Persisting microchimeric T cell clones went undetected.

The TCR comes from a boy aged 5-17 years in good health. Specimen: blood. The chain employs TRBV7-3 and TRBJ2-6; possibly TRBD1 for D (6 bases). This CDR3 reads CASSFHRVPGANVLTF. The CDR3 bases are TGTGCCAGCAGCTTCCACAGGGTTCCTGGGGCCAACGTCCTGACTTTC.